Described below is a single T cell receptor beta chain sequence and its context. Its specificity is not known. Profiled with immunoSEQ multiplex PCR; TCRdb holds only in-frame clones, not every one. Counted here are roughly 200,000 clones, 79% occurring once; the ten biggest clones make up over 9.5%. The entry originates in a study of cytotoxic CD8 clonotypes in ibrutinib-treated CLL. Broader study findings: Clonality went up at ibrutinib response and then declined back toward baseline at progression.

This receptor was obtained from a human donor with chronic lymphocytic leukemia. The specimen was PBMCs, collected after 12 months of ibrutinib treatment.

Here the CDR3 reads CASSSRGLTGELFF. For the CDR3, the DNA is TGTGCCAGCAGCTCCAGGGGGCTTACCGGGGAGCTGTTTTTT. The rearrangement uses TRBV11-2 and TRBJ2-2; 8 positions match TRBD1. The ends lost 4 bases at V and 5 bases at J; junction bases unmatched: 3. This CDR3 is built from 14 residues. CDR1 SGHAT and CDR2 FQNNGV come from the germline V gene.